The 7 T cell receptor beta chains below come from one sample, sequenced in a study of blood T cell repertoires in COVID-19. Data came from immunoSEQ multiplex PCR; TCRdb stores just in-frame clones and leaves some out. The sample lists about 200,000 clones, roughly nine tenths occurring once. The specimen sequenced was PBMCs or T cells enriched from blood (not recorded which). These TCRs come from a woman between 18 and 29 years old who had recovered from COVID-19.

The rearrangement joins TRBV19 to TRBJ2-5, with D maybe TRBD1 (6 bases). The V gene's germline CDR1 is LNHDA and CDR2 SQIVND (reference sequence). The V gene lost 6 bases and the J gene lost 5 bases, with 13 bases spanning the gap. This CDR3 has 13 amino acids. The CDR3 DNA sequence: TGTGCCAGTAGGCCCCCAGGGGTGGAGACCCAGTACTTC. This encodes CASRPPGVETQYF.

The chain employs TRBV5-4 and TRBJ1-6, with D unresolved. Trimming stripped 0 bases from V and 7 bases from J, with 11 bases between. Germline V gene sequence: CDR1 SGHNT, CDR2 YYREEE (reference sequence). The CDR3 has 15 amino acids. This chain's CDR3 is CASSLVAGRNSPLHF. CDR3 sequence (DNA): TGTGCCAGCAGCTTGGTTGCAGGAAGGAATTCACCCCTCCACTTT.

There are a few counts of this clone. Other DNA sequences in the sample encode the same CDR3. V and J are TRBV2 and TRBJ2-5; no firm D call. Trimming left V 6 bases short and J 0 bases short, with 2 bases between. Germline CDR1 and CDR2: SNHLY and FYNNEI. The CDR3 sequence is 11 residues long. The CDR3 reads CASSYQETQYF. The DNA for the CDR3 is TGTGCCAGCAGCTACCAAGAGACCCAGTACTTC.

The chain combines TRBV5-1 with TRBJ2-7, with D tentatively TRBD2 (6 bases). This CDR3 is built from 13 residues. Germline V gives CDR1 SGHRS, CDR2 YFSETQ. Deletions cut 4 bases from V and 4 bases from J, with 12 bases between. The chain's CDR3 is CASSRPGTYEQYF. The CDR3 coding sequence is TGCGCCAGCAGCCGACCCGGGACTTACGAGCAGTACTTC.

The chain is built from TRBV6-1 and TRBJ1-5; D remains ambiguous. CDR3 length equals 12 residues. The V gene lost 2 bases and the J gene lost 11 bases, with 10 bases spanning the gap. CDR1 MNHNS and CDR2 SASEGT come from the germline V gene. This chain's CDR3 is CASSESRASQHF. The DNA of the CDR3 is TGTGCCAGCAGTGAATCGAGGGCGTCCCAGCATTTT.

Concerning this clone: The junction shows a germline mismatch at one end, possibly a read error. The DNA for the CDR3 is TGTGCCAGCAGTAACTCACGGTTTCAGCCCCAGCATTTT. Amino acids: CASSNSRFQPQHF. This chain links TRBV6-2 or TRBV6-3 with TRBJ1-5; D is unclear. The germline CDR1 and CDR2 sequences are MNHEY and SVGEGT. This CDR3 is built from 13 residues.

The gene calls are TRBV18 and TRBJ1-2, with 7 bases lining up with TRBD1. The CDR3 extends over 14 amino acids. Trimming cost V 2 bases and J 9 bases; bases outside gene matches: 9. Germline lookup yields CDR1 KGHSH and CDR2 LQKENI. CDR3 DNA: TGTGCCAGCTCACCAGGGGGGACAGTTAGGAGCTACACCTTC. Its translation: CASSPGGTVRSYTF.